This TCR beta chain was identified during a study of immune evolution from preneoplasia to lung adenocarcinoma. General observations from the study: Highest clonality occurred in KRAS-mutant, not EGFR-mutant or double wild-type, nodules.

In regard to this clone: Its antigen is unknown.

Sequencing was performed with immunoSEQ multiplex PCR; in TCRdb, only in-frame clones are kept and a portion is missing. This sample has 6,000 to 8,000 clones, with roughly 80% found just once. The CDR3 runs to 15 residues. The V gene's germline CDR1 is MDHEN and CDR2 SYDVKM. V was pared by 6 bases and J by 0 bases, with 11 bases between. This clonotype originated in a person aged 50-75 years with lung adenocarcinoma. Input material: FFPE minimally invasive lung adenocarcinoma tissue. This chain connects TRBV28 to TRBJ1-4; no firm D call. The CDR3 reads CASRARRTTNEKLFF. The CDR3 bases are TGTGCCAGCAGGGCTCGAAGGACAACTAATGAAAAACTGTTTTTT. The entire variable domain, with the rest obtained from reference TRBV28 and TRBJ1-4, is as follows: DVKVTQSSRYLVKRTGEKVFLECVQDMDHENMFWYRQDPGLGLRLIYFSYDVKMKEKGDIPEGYSVSREKKERFSLILESASTNQTSMYLCASRARRTTNEKLFFGSGTQLSVL.